This is a list of T cell receptor beta chains from one sample in a study of T cells after posttransplantation cyclophosphamide. Data came from immunoSEQ multiplex PCR; TCRdb stores just in-frame clones and leaves some out. This sample has some 40,000 clones, each found more than once. The sequenced sample consisted of PBMCs. The receptors shown here come from a young man in good health and a related stem cell transplant donor. The CDR3 runs from the conserved cysteine through the conserved F or W. Fields, in order: V gene, D gene, CDR3 length, clone size, J gene, CDR3 DNA, CDR3 protein. D genes are given only for firm matches. Clone size appears in some rows only: once, few, many, or a class for an expanded clone.

v_call: TRBV5-1; d_call: TRBD2; cdr3_length: 14; clone_size: many; j_call: TRBJ2-3; cdr3_nt: TGCGCCAGCGGCGGGACTAGCGGCACAGATACGCAGTATTTT; cdr3_aa: CASGGTSGTDTQYF
v_call: TRBV7-9; d_call: .; cdr3_length: 15; clone_size: many; j_call: TRBJ1-5; cdr3_nt: TGTGCCAGCAGCCCTTCAGGGCAAGAGAATCAGCCCCAGCATTTT; cdr3_aa: CASSPSGQENQPQHF
v_call: TRBV7-9; d_call: .; cdr3_length: 13; clone_size: many; j_call: TRBJ2-1; cdr3_nt: TGTGCCAGCAGCGGGTGGGGGGACAATGAGCAGTTCTTC; cdr3_aa: CASSGWGDNEQFF
v_call: TRBV6-1; d_call: TRBD2; cdr3_length: 14; clone_size: few; j_call: TRBJ2-5; cdr3_nt: TGTGCCAGCAGCCCCTGGCGGGGGGGAGAGACCCAGTACTTC; cdr3_aa: CASSPWRGGETQYF
v_call: TRBV6-1; d_call: .; cdr3_length: 13; clone_size: many; j_call: TRBJ2-7; cdr3_nt: TGTGCCAGCAGCTCTAGACAGGACCACGAGCAGTACTTC; cdr3_aa: CASSSRQDHEQYF
v_call: TRBV19; d_call: TRBD1; cdr3_length: 16; clone_size: many; j_call: TRBJ1-5; cdr3_nt: TGTGCCACAGGGCAGGGGGCGATTGATAACAATCAGCCCCAGCATTTT; cdr3_aa: CATGQGAIDNNQPQHF
v_call: TRBV25-1; d_call: .; cdr3_length: 11; clone_size: few; j_call: TRBJ2-5; cdr3_nt: TGTGCAAGCACCGACCTAGCGACCCAGTACTTC; cdr3_aa: CASTDLATQYF
v_call: TRBV6-1; d_call: .; cdr3_length: 14; clone_size: many; j_call: TRBJ1-5; cdr3_nt: TGTGCCAGCAGTGAAGCACGGACTAATCAGCCCCAGCATTTT; cdr3_aa: CASSEARTNQPQHF
v_call: TRBV19; d_call: .; cdr3_length: 15; clone_size: few; j_call: TRBJ2-5; cdr3_nt: TGTGCCAGTAGCCAGTATATCACAGCTCAAGAGACCCAGTACTTC; cdr3_aa: CASSQYITAQETQYF
v_call: TRBV5-6; d_call: .; cdr3_length: 13; clone_size: few; j_call: TRBJ2-3; cdr3_nt: TGTGCCAGCAGCTTGTCCGGCACAGATACGCAGTATTTT; cdr3_aa: CASSLSGTDTQYF
v_call: TRBV6-2/TRBV6-3; d_call: .; cdr3_length: 14; clone_size: many; j_call: TRBJ1-1; cdr3_nt: TGTGCCAGCAGGCAGACAGGAATGAACACTGAAGCTTTCTTT; cdr3_aa: CASRQTGMNTEAFF
v_call: TRBV6-4; d_call: .; cdr3_length: 13; clone_size: many; j_call: TRBJ1-1; cdr3_nt: TGTGCCAGCAGTGACTCGAAAGCCACTGAAGCTTTCTTT; cdr3_aa: CASSDSKATEAFF
v_call: TRBV9; d_call: .; cdr3_length: 15; clone_size: many; j_call: TRBJ2-1; cdr3_nt: TGTGCCAGCAGCGTAGCCCCCGGCGGGGCCAATGAGCAGTTCTTC; cdr3_aa: CASSVAPGGANEQFF
v_call: TRBV7-4; d_call: .; cdr3_length: 16; clone_size: .; j_call: TRBJ1-5; cdr3_nt: TGTGCCAGCAGCTTAGTGACAGGCCGAAGCAATCAGCCCCAGCATTTT; cdr3_aa: CASSLVTGRSNQPQHF
v_call: TRBV27; d_call: TRBD1; cdr3_length: 14; clone_size: many; j_call: TRBJ1-2; cdr3_nt: TGTGCCAGCAGTTTACTAGGACAGGGGAGCGGCTACACCTTC; cdr3_aa: CASSLLGQGSGYTF
v_call: TRBV12-3/TRBV12-4; d_call: .; cdr3_length: 12; clone_size: many; j_call: TRBJ2-1; cdr3_nt: TGTGCCAGCAGTTTTAGGGGGGGCCCCCAGTTCTTC; cdr3_aa: CASSFRGGPQFF
v_call: TRBV18; d_call: TRBD1; cdr3_length: 14; clone_size: many; j_call: TRBJ2-3; cdr3_nt: TGTGCCAGCTCACCAAGACAGGGTATGGGTACGCAGTATTTT; cdr3_aa: CASSPRQGMGTQYF
v_call: TRBV4-3; d_call: TRBD2; cdr3_length: 17; clone_size: many; j_call: TRBJ2-2; cdr3_nt: TGCGCCAGCAGCCAAGAGGCTAGCGGGGGCAACACCGGGGAGCTGTTTTTT; cdr3_aa: CASSQEASGGNTGELFF
v_call: TRBV12-3/TRBV12-4; d_call: TRBD1; cdr3_length: 15; clone_size: many; j_call: TRBJ1-4; cdr3_nt: TGTGCCAGCAGTTCTAGGGACAGCCAGAATGAAAAACTGTTTTTT; cdr3_aa: CASSSRDSQNEKLFF
v_call: TRBV6-1; d_call: .; cdr3_length: 15; clone_size: many; j_call: TRBJ2-5; cdr3_nt: TGTGCCAGCAGTGAAAATCGGGGGACGGGTGAGACCCAGTACTTC; cdr3_aa: CASSENRGTGETQYF
v_call: TRBV9; d_call: .; cdr3_length: 14; clone_size: many; j_call: TRBJ1-3; cdr3_nt: TGTGCCAGCAGCGTAGGATTGGGCGGAAACACCATATATTTT; cdr3_aa: CASSVGLGGNTIYF
v_call: TRBV19; d_call: .; cdr3_length: 16; clone_size: many; j_call: TRBJ2-7; cdr3_nt: TGTGCCAGTAGTATAGGCGGGAGACAGGCCTCCTACGAGCAGTACTTC; cdr3_aa: CASSIGGRQASYEQYF
v_call: TRBV7-7; d_call: .; cdr3_length: 14; clone_size: .; j_call: TRBJ1-1; cdr3_nt: TGTGCTAGCAGCTTAAGGCTAGGGGATACTGAAGCTTTCTTT; cdr3_aa: CASSLRLGDTEAFF
v_call: TRBV2; d_call: .; cdr3_length: 12; clone_size: .; j_call: TRBJ2-3; cdr3_nt: TGTGCCAGCACTTACAGGGCAGATACGCAGTATTTT; cdr3_aa: CASTYRADTQYF
v_call: TRBV6-5; d_call: TRBD2; cdr3_length: 12; clone_size: .; j_call: TRBJ2-3; cdr3_nt: TGTGCCGCGGGAGATTACACAGATACGCAGTATTTT; cdr3_aa: CAAGDYTDTQYF